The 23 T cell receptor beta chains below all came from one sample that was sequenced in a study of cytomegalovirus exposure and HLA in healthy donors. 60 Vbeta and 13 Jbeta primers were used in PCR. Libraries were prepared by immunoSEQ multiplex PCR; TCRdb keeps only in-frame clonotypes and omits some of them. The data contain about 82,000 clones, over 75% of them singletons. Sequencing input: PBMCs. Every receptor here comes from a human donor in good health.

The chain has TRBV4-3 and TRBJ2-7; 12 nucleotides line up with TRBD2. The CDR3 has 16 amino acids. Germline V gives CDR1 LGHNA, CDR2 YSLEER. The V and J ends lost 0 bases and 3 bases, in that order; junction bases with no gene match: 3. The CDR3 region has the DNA TGCGCCAGCAGCCAAGATGCTAGCGGGGGGGTCTACGAGCAGTACTTC. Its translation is CASSQDASGGVYEQYF.

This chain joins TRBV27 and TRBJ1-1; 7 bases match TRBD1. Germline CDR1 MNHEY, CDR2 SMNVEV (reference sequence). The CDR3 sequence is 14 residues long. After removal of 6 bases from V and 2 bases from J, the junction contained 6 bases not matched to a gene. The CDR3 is CASSLTGTNTEAFF. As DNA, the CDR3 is TGTGCCAGCAGCCTGACAGGGACAAACACTGAAGCTTTCTTT.

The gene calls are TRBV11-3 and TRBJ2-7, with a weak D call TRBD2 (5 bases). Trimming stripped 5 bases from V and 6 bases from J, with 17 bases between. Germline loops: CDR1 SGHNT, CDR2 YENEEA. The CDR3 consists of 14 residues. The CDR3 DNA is TGTGCCAGCAGCCTGGGGAGAAGGTTGTCCGAGCAGTACTTC. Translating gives CASSLGRRLSEQYF. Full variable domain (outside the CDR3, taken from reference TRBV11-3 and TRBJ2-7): EAGVVQSPRYKIIEKKQPVAFWCNPISGHNTLYWYLQNLGQGPELLIRYENEEAVDDSQLPKDRFSAERLKGVDSTLKIQPAELGDSAVYLCASSLGRRLSEQYFGPGTRLTVT.

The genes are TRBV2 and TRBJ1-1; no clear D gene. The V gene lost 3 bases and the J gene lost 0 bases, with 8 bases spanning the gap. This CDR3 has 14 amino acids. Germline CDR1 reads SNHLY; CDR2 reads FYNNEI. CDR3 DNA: TGTGCCAGCAGTGATTGGTCAGTGAACACTGAAGCTTTCTTT. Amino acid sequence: CASSDWSVNTEAFF.

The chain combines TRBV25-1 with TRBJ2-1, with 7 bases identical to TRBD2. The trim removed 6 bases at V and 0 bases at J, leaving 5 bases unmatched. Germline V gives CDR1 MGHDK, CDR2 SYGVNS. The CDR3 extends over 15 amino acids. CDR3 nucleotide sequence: TGTGCCAGCAGCGAACTAGCGAACTCCTACAATGAGCAGTTCTTC. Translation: CASSELANSYNEQFF.

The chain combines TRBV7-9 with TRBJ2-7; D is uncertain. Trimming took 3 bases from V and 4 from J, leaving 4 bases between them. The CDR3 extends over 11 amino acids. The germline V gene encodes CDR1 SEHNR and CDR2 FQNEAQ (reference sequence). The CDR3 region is CASSFHYEQYF. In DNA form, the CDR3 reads TGTGCCAGCAGCTTCCATTACGAGCAGTACTTC.

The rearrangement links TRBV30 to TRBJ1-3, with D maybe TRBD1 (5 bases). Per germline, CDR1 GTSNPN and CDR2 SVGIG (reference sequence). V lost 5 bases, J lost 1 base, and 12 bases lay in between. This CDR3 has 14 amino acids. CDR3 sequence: CAWDFGGSGNTIYF. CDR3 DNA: TGTGCCTGGGACTTTGGGGGGTCTGGAAACACCATATATTTT.

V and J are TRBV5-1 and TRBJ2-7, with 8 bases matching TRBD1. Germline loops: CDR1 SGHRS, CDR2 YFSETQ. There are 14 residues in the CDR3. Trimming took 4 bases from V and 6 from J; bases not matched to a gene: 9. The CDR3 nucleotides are TGCGCCAGCAGCCCACCGGACAGGGCTTCCGAGCAGTACTTC. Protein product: CASSPPDRASEQYF. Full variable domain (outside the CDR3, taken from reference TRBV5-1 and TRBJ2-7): KAGVTQTPRYLIKTRGQQVTLSCSPISGHRSVSWYQQTPGQGLQFLFEYFSETQRNKGNFPGRFSGRQFSNSRSEMNVSTLELGDSALYLCASSPPDRASEQYFGPGTRLTVT.

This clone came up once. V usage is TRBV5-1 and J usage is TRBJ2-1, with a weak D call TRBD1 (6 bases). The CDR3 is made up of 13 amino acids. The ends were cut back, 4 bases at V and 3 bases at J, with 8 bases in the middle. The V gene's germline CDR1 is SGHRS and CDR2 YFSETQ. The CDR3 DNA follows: TGCGCCAGCAGCGCGGACAGCTACAATGAGCAGTTCTTC. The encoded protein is CASSADSYNEQFF.

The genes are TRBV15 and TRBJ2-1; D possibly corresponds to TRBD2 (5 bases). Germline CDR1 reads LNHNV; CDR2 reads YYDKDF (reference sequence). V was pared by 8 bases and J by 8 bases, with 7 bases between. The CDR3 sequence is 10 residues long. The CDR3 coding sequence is TGTGCCACCGGGAGCGATGAGCAGTTCTTC. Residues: CATGSDEQFF. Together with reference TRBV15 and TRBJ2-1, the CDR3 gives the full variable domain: DAMVIQNPRYQVTQFGKPVTLSCSQTLNHNVMYWYQQKSSQAPKLLFHYYDKDFNNEADTPDNFQSRRPNTSFCFLDIRSPGLGDTAMYLCATGSDEQFFGPGTRLTVL.

DNA of the CDR3: TGTGCCAGCAGCCTGGGACTAGCGGGCTACAATGAGCAGTTCTTC. Translation gives CASSLGLAGYNEQFF. The chain couples TRBV7-9 to TRBJ2-1; TRBD2 matches 12 bases. The V gene's germline CDR1 is SEHNR and CDR2 FQNEAQ (reference sequence). The V gene end was trimmed by 5 bases and the J gene end by 3 bases; junction bases not matched to a gene: 2. The CDR3 contains 15 residues.

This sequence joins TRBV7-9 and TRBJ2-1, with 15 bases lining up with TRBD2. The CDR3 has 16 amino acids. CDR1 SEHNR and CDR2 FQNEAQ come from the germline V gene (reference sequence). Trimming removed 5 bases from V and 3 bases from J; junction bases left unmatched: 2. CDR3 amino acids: CASSRTSGGDYNEQFF. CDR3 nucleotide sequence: TGTGCCAGCAGCCGGACTAGCGGGGGGGACTACAATGAGCAGTTCTTC.

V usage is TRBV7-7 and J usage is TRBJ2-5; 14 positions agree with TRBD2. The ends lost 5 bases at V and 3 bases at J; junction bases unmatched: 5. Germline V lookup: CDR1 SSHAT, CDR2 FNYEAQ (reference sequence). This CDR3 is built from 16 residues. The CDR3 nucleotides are TGTGCCAGCAGCCTCGGACTAGCGGGGGGCAAAGAGACCCAGTACTTC. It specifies CASSLGLAGGKETQYF.

Written as DNA, the CDR3 is TGCGCCAGCAGCAACCGACAGGGACCTTCTGGAAACACCATATATTTT. This gives the protein CASSNRQGPSGNTIYF. V usage is TRBV4-1 and J usage is TRBJ1-3; TRBD1 matches 7 bases. CDR3 length: 16 residues. CDR1 MGHRA and CDR2 YSYEKL come from the germline V gene. The junction had 8 bases not matched to a gene; V was cut back by 5 bases and J by 1 base.

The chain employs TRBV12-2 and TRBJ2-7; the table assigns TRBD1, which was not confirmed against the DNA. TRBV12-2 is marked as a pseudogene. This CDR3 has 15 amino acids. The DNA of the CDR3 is TGTGCAAGTCGAGATCCGGGACAGAAGAACTACGAGCAGTACTTC. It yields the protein CASRDPGQKNYEQYF.

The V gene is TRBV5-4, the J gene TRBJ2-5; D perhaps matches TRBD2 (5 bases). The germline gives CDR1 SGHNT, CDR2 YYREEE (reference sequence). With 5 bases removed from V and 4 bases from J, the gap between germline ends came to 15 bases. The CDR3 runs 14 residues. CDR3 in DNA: TGTGCCAGCAGTGGTAAGGAGGCCCCAGAGACCCAGTACTTC. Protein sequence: CASSGKEAPETQYF.

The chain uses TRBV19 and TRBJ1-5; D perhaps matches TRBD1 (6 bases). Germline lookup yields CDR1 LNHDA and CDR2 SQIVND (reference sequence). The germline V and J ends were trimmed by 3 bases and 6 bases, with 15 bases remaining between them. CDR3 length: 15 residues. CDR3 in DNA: TGTGCCAGTAGTATGAGCAGGGGAAGGGGTCAGCCCCAGCATTTT. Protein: CASSMSRGRGQPQHF.

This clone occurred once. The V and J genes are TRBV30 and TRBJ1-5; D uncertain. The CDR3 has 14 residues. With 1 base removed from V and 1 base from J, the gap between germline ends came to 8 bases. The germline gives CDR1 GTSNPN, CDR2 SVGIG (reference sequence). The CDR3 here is CAWSGAASNQPQHF. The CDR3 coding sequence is TGTGCCTGGAGTGGGGCAGCAAGCAATCAGCCCCAGCATTTT.

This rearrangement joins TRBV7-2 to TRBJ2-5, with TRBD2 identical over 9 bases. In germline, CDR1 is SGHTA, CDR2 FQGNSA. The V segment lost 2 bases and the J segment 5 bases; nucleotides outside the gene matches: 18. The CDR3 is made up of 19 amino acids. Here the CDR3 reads CASSLHRRAAGGALETQYF. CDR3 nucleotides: TGTGCCAGCAGCTTACACCGTCGCGCGGCGGGGGGGGCCCTGGAGACCCAGTACTTC. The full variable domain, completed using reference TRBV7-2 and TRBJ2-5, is GAGVSQSPSNKVTEKGKDVELRCDPISGHTALYWYRQSLGQGLEFLIYFQGNSAPDKSGLPSDRFSAERTGGSVSTLTIQRTQQEDSAVYLCASSLHRRAAGGALETQYFGPGTRLLVL.

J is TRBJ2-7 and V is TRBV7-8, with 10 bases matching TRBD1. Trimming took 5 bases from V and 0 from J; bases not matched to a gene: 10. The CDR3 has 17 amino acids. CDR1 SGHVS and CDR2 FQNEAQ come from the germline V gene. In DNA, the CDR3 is TGTGCCAGCAGCCCGCGACAGGGGGCCACCAGCTCCTACGAGCAGTACTTC. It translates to CASSPRQGATSSYEQYF.

The CDR3 spells CASSDRLNTEAFF. CDR3 sequence (DNA): TGTGCCAGCAGTGACAGGTTGAACACTGAAGCTTTCTTT. The chain combines TRBV5-4 with TRBJ1-1, with a weak D call TRBD1 (6 bases). CDR3 length: 13 amino acids. V lost 5 bases and J 0 bases, leaving 8 bases between the germline ends. The germline V gene encodes CDR1 SGHNT and CDR2 YYREEE (reference sequence).

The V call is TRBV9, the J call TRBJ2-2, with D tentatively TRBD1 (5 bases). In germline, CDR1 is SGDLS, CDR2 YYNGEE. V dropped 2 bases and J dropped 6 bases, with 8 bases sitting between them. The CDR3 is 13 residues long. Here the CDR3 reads CASSVPGSGELFF. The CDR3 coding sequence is TGTGCCAGCAGCGTCCCAGGGTCCGGGGAGCTGTTTTTT.

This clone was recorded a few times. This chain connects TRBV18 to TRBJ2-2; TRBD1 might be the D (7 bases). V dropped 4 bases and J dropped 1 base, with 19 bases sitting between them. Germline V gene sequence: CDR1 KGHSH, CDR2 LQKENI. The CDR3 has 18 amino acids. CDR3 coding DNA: TGTGCCAGCTCACTGCAATTGAGGGGGCGGGGGAACACCGGGGAGCTGTTTTTT. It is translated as CASSLQLRGRGNTGELFF.